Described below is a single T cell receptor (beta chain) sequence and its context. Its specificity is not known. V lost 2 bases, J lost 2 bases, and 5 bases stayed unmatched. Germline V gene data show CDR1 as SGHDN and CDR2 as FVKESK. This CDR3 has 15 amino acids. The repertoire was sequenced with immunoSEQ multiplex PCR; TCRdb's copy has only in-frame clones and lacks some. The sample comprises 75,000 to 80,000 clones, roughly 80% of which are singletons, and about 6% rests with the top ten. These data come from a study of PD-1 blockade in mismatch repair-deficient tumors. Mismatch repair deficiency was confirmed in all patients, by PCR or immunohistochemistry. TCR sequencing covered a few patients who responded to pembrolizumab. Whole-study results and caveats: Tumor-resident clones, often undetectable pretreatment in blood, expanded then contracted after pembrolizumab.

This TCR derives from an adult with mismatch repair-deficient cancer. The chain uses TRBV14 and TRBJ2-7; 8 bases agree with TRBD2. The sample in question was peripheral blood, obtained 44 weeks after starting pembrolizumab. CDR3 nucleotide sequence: TGTGCCAGCAGCCAATCTAGCGGGCTGACCTACGAGCAGTACTTC. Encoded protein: CASSQSSGLTYEQYF.